This T cell receptor (beta chain) was sequenced during a study of blood T cell repertoires in COVID-19 (dated by TCRdb to 2018 to 2021). In the study overall: Samples covering the acute and convalescent phases of COVID-19 were provided by collaborators in the United States, Italy and Spain. HLA class I and class II types, where available, came from metadata supplied by the sample provider rather than from assay-based typing. The repertoires were released in a freely available public database intended as a resource for research on the immune response to SARS-CoV-2. The prospective study material was composed of cDNA or gDNA derived from T cells, B-cell-depleted T cells, or PBMCs. Samples were obtained from the ongoing ImmuneRACE study (first 160 participants) and from 1,200 or so subjects provided by 6 global collaborators. The sample metadata nearly always contained a de-identified subject ID, COVID-19 status, age in years and sex. The dataset comprised deeply sampled blood TCRbeta repertoires from subjects exposed to, actively infected with, or recovered from COVID-19. On the study overall, not on this receptor specifically: The quantity of clinical and demographic metadata differed by source and by participant and was supplied without curation.

The CDR1 and CDR2 encoded by the germline V gene are KGHSH and LQKENI. Measured from the cysteine to the phenylalanine, the CDR3 is 14 residues long. CDR3 DNA is the only sequence kept; it has 42 bases, read in frame from the first base. From V the trimming removes 5 bases and from J it removes 1 base, while the gene matches leave 3 bases of the junction unaccounted for. Comment on this clone: No antigen is known for it. No much larger clone exists at a distance of one base, and base qualities are not known.

TCRbeta CDR3 regions were amplified from genomic DNA using the immunoSEQ Assay, a bias-controlled multiplex PCR. Per the original workflow: Within the assay, amplification of reference gene primers was used to estimate how many nucleated cells each sample contained. To quantify the absolute abundance of each unique TCRbeta CDR3 rearrangement, sequence reads were collapsed and filtered. For each sample, productive Simpson clonality was calculated by taking the square root of Simpson's diversity index across productive rearrangements. Imported from immuneACCESS, the table was reduced by TCRdb to in-frame sequences with V and J called. These copies leave out some clones; in studies compared against another copy, an unresolved V gene accounts for under half, and the cause of the remainder is not known. V and J calls and clone size are those listed in that table; D and trimming were worked out from the DNA. This sample comprises 250,000 to 300,000 clones, around 88% of them detected only once. Less than 15% of the sample is taken by the ten largest.

One collaborating source in Seattle enrolled patients during active infection and followed them longitudinally through the course of disease. Whole blood was collected in K2EDTA tubes by collaborating institutions according to the institutions' own protocols. Collaborator samples were shipped for TCRbeta analysis as frozen whole blood, isolated PBMCs, or DNA extracted from either sample type. Sequenced sample: peripheral blood. The receptor was isolated from a woman between 70 and 85 years old with COVID-19, enrolled during active disease. Recombination joined TRBV18 with TRBJ1-1, with 8 bases matching TRBD1. The DNA reads as follows: TGTGCCAGCTCAAACCAGGGGGCGAACACTGAAGCTTTCTTT. Its protein product is CASSNQGANTEAFF.